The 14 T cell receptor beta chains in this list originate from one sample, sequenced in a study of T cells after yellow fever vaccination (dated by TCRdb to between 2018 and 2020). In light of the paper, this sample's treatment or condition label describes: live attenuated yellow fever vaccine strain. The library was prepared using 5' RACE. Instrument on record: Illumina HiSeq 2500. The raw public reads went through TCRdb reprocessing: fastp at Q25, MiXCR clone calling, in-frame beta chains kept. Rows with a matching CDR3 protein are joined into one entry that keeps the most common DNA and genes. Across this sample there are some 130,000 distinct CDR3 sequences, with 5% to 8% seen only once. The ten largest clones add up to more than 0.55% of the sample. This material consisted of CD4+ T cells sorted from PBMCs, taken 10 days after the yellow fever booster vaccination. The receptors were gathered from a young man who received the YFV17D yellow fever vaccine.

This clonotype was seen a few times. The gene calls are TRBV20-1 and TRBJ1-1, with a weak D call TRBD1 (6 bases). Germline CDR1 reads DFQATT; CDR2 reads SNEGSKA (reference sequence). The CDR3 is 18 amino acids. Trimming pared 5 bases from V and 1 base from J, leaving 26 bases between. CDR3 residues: CSASLRQVRALWNTEAFF. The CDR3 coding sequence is TGCAGTGCTTCCCTCAGACAGGTTAGGGCGCTTTGGAACACTGAAGCTTTCTTT.

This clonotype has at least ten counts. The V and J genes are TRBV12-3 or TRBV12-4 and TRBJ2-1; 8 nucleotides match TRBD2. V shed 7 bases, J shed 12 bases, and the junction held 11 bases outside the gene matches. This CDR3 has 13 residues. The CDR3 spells CASNLGFAGGQFF. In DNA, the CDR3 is TGTGCCAGCAATTTGGGGTTCGCGGGAGGGCAGTTCTTC.

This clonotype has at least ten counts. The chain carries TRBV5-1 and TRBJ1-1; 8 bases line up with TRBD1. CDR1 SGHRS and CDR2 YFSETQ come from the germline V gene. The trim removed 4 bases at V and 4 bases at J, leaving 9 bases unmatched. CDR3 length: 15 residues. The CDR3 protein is CASSTGQGWGTEAFF. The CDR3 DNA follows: TGCGCCAGCAGCACTGGACAGGGATGGGGCACTGAAGCTTTCTTT.

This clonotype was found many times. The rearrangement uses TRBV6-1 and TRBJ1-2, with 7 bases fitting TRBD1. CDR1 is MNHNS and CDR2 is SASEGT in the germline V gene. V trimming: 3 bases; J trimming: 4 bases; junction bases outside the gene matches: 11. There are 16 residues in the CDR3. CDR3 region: CASSEFGRDRGYGYTF. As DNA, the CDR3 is TGTGCCAGCAGTGAGTTTGGACGGGACAGAGGCTATGGCTACACCTTC.

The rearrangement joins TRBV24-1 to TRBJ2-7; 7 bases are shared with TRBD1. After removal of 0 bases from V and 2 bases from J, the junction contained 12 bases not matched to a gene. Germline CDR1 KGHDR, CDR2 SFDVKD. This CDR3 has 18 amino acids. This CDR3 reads CATSDLRLNRGFAYEQYF. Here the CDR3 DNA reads TGTGCCACCAGTGATTTGCGCCTAAACAGGGGCTTCGCCTACGAGCAGTACTTC.

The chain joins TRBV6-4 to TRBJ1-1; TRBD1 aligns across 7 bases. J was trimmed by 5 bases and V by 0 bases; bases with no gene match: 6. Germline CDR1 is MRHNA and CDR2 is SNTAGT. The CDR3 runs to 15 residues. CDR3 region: CASSDSSRGMTEAFF. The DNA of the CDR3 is TGTGCCAGCAGTGACTCATCCAGGGGGATGACTGAAGCTTTCTTT.

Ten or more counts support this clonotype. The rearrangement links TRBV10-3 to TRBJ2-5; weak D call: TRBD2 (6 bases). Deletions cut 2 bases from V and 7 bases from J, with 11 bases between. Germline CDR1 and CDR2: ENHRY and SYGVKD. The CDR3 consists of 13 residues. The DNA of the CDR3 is TGTGCCATCAGTGAGGTCAGGGAGGCGACCCAGTACTTC. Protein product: CAISEVREATQYF.

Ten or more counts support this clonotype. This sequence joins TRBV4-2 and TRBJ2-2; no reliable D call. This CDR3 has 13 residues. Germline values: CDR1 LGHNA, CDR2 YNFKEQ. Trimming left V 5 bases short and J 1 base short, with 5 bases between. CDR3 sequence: CASSGGNTGELFF. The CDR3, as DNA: TGTGCCAGCAGCGGCGGGAACACCGGGGAGCTGTTTTTT.

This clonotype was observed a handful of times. The CDR3 protein is CASSLNRGGQPQHF. The DNA of the CDR3 is TGTGCCAGCAGTTTAAATAGGGGTGGCCAGCCCCAGCATTTT. This sequence joins TRBV12-3 or TRBV12-4 and TRBJ1-5; tentatively, D is TRBD1 (5 bases). The ends were cut back, 2 bases at V and 7 bases at J, with 12 bases in the middle. The length of the CDR3 is 14 residues.

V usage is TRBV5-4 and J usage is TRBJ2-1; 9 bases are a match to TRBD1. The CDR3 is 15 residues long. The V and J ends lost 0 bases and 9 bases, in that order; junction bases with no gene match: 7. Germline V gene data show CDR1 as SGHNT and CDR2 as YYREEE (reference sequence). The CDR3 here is CASSLDRGLVSEQFF. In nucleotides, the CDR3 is TGTGCCAGCAGCTTGGACAGGGGGCTGGTAAGTGAGCAGTTCTTC.

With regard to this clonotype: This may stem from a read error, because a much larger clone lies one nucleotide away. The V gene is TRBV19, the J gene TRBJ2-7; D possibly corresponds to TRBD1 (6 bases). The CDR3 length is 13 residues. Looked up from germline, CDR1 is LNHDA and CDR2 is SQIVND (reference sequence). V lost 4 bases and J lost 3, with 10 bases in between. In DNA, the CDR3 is TGTGCCAGTAGTAGGACAGTCCGCTACGAGCAGTACTTC. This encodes CASSRTVRYEQYF.

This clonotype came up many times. This chain's CDR3 is CSALAGTDTQYF. The CDR3 coding sequence is TGCAGTGCTCTAGCGGGAACAGATACGCAGTATTTT. V is TRBV20-1 and J is TRBJ2-3, with TRBD2 matching 9 bases. Trimming removed 5 bases from V and 3 bases from J; junction bases left unmatched: 0. CDR3 size: 12 residues. Germline-derived CDR1 and CDR2 are DFQATT and SNEGSKA (reference sequence).

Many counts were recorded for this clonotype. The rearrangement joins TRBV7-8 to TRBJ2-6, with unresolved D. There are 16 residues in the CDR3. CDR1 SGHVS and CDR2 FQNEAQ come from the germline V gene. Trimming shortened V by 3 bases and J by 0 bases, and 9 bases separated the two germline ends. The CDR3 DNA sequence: TGTGCCAGCAGCTTTTACTCTTACTCTGGGGCCAACGTCCTGACTTTC. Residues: CASSFYSYSGANVLTF.

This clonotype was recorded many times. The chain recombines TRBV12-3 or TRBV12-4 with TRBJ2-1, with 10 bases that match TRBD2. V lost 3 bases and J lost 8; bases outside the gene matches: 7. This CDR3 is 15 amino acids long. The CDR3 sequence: CASSLVLAGIDEQFF. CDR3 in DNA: TGTGCCAGCAGTTTGGTACTAGCGGGAATCGATGAGCAGTTCTTC.